The 10 T cell receptor beta chains presented below share a single source sample, sequenced in a study of multiple sclerosis patients with progressive multifocal leukoencephalopathy (dated 2019 in TCRdb). The sample's time point label is to be understood as: about 6 months of natalizumab therapy. The sample's treatment or condition label, in plain terms: on natalizumab therapy at sampling. Libraries were built with the immunoSEQ multiplex PCR assay. Here the immuneACCESS table is served through TCRdb, limited to in-frame sequences with V and J called. Missing clones are a known gap in these copies; in checked studies unresolved V genes cover under half, and the rest lacks a known reason. This sample has tens of thousands of clones in its table, and approximately 89% of those were observed once. Approximately 1.6% of the sample goes to the ten largest clones. The material sequenced was PBMCs, taken from a patient treated with natalizumab. These receptors came from a human donor with multiple sclerosis.

The chain couples TRBV19 to TRBJ1-3, with TRBD1 matching 8 bases. V gave up 6 bases and J gave up 9 bases; unmatched junction bases: 10. The CDR3 sequence is 14 residues long. CDR1 and CDR2 from the germline V gene are LNHDA and SQIVND (reference sequence). This CDR3 reads CASSSGGSAGTIYF. CDR3 DNA sequence: TGTGCCAGTAGCTCAGGGGGCTCAGCGGGCACCATATATTTT.

The genes are TRBV5-6 and TRBJ1-6; 8 nucleotides align to TRBD1. Germline CDR1 and CDR2: SGHDT and YYEEEE. With V trimmed by 0 bases and J by 6 bases, 5 bases remained unmatched. CDR3 length: 16 residues. The CDR3 spells CASSLAQGAGNSPLHF. CDR3 nucleotide sequence: TGTGCCAGCAGCTTGGCGCAGGGGGCCGGTAATTCACCCCTCCACTTT.

This clone showed up just once. V gene TRBV6-6 combines with J gene TRBJ1-1; TRBD1 agrees at 8 bases. From germline, CDR1 is MNHNY and CDR2 SVGAGI (reference sequence). This CDR3 has 14 amino acids. The V segment lost 0 bases and the J segment 7 bases; nucleotides outside the gene matches: 4. The CDR3 loop reads CASSYSQGAGEAFF. Here the CDR3 DNA reads TGTGCCAGCAGTTACTCCCAGGGGGCTGGTGAAGCTTTCTTT.

The rearrangement uses TRBV7-2 and TRBJ1-2, with D possibly being TRBD1 (6 bases). V was pared by 1 base and J by 5 bases, with 11 bases between. Germline-derived CDR1 and CDR2 are SGHTA and FQGNSA. The CDR3 length is 14 residues. CDR3 amino acids: CASSLEGGGYGYTF. The CDR3, as DNA: TGTGCCAGCAGCTTAGAGGGGGGTGGGTATGGCTACACCTTC.

The rearrangement links TRBV27 to TRBJ2-7; no clear D. Looked up from germline, CDR1 is MNHEY and CDR2 is SMNVEV (reference sequence). V dropped 2 bases and J dropped 6 bases, with 2 bases sitting between them. This CDR3 region has 10 residues. CDR3 loop: CASSLGEQYF. The CDR3 region has the DNA TGTGCCAGCAGTTTAGGCGAGCAGTACTTC.

The rearrangement uses TRBV12-5 and TRBJ2-7; TRBD2 matches 11 bases. The V segment lost 6 bases and the J segment 0 bases; nucleotides outside the gene matches: 4. The CDR3 has 15 amino acids. Per the germline V gene, CDR1 is LGHNT and CDR2 is FRNRAP. The CDR3 coding sequence is TGTGCTAGTGGCCCGGGACTAGCGGCCTCCTACGAGCAGTACTTC. Translated, it gives CASGPGLAASYEQYF.

The gene calls are TRBV27 and TRBJ1-5; no reliable D call. V lost 5 bases and J 0 bases, leaving 11 bases between the germline ends. Per germline, CDR1 MNHEY and CDR2 SMNVEV (reference sequence). The CDR3 covers 15 residues. The CDR3 DNA reads TGTGCCAGCAGTCGAGGCAGCGATAGCAATCAGCCCCAGCATTTT. Translation: CASSRGSDSNQPQHF.

This clone was found once. The rearrangement links TRBV28 to TRBJ1-2; D may be TRBD1 (6 bases). The CDR3 is 12 residues long. The germline V gene encodes CDR1 MDHEN and CDR2 SYDVKM. V lost 5 bases and J lost 2, with 6 bases in between. In DNA form, the CDR3 reads TGTGCCAGCAGTCAGGGGAACTATGGCTACACCTTC. Its protein is CASSQGNYGYTF.

Points on this clone: Other DNA sequences of this sample code for an identical CDR3. This rearrangement joins TRBV27 to TRBJ1-1; D is possibly TRBD1 (5 bases). Germline V CDR1 and CDR2: MNHEY, SMNVEV (reference sequence). The V and J ends lost 2 bases and 5 bases respectively, with 9 bases between them. The CDR3 runs to 13 residues. The CDR3 region is CASSLRGWTEAFF. CDR3 in DNA: TGTGCCAGCAGTTTAAGGGGCTGGACTGAAGCTTTCTTT.

This clone has just a few counts. The V gene is TRBV9, the J gene TRBJ2-7; 13 nucleotides agree with TRBD2. V lost 3 bases, J lost 5 bases, and 8 bases stayed unmatched. This CDR3 comprises 16 residues. Germline CDR1 and CDR2: SGDLS and YYNGEE. CDR3 loop: CASSEGLAGTKDEQYF. The CDR3 DNA reads as TGTGCCAGCAGCGAGGGACTAGCGGGGACTAAAGACGAGCAGTACTTC.